This T cell receptor (beta chain) was recorded in a study of blood T cells in healthy people across ages. Next came a second PCR, run for about 6 to 11 cycles, which used a sample-barcoded 5' primer along with a J-beta primer mix. From the 5' RACE reads, TCRdb called clonotypes with MiXCR, one entry per CDR3 protein. The data show under 800,000 distinct CDR3 sequences, around 21% seen once. This CDR3 comprises 16 residues. V was shortened by 7 bases and J by 5 bases, with 20 bases between the two germline ends. Sequenced material: blood. The chain carries TRBV12-3 or TRBV12-4 and TRBJ2-2, with D possibly TRBD1 on 5 matching bases. This TCR derives from a man aged 65 to 79 in good health. CDR3 region: CASTNRQGAWTGELFF. The CDR3 DNA follows: TGTGCCAGCACCAACCGTCAGGGTGCTTGGACCGGGGAGCTGTTTTTT.